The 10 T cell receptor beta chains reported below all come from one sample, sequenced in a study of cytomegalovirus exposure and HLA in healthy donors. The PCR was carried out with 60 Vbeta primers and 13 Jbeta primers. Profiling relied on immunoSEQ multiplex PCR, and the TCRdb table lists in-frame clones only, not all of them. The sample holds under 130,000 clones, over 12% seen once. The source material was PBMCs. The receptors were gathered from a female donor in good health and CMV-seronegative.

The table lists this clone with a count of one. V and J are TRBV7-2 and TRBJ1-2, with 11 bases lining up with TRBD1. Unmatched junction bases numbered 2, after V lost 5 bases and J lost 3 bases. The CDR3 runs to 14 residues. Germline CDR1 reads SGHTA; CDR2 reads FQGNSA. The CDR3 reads CASSRDRGDYGYTF. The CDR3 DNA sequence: TGTGCCAGCAGCCGGGACAGGGGGGACTATGGCTACACCTTC.

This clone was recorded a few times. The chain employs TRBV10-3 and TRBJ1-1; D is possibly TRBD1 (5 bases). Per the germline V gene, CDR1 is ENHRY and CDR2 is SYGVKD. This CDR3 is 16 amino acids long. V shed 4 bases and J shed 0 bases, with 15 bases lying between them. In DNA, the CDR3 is TGTGCCATCAGTGGGACACCCATTTACATGAACACTGAAGCTTTCTTT. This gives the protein CAISGTPIYMNTEAFF.

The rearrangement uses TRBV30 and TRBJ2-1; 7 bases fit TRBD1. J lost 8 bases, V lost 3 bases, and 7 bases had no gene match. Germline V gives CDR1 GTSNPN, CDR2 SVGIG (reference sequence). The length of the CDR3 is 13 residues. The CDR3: CAWRSTGVDEQFF. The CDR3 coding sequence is TGTGCCTGGAGATCAACAGGGGTTGATGAGCAGTTCTTC.

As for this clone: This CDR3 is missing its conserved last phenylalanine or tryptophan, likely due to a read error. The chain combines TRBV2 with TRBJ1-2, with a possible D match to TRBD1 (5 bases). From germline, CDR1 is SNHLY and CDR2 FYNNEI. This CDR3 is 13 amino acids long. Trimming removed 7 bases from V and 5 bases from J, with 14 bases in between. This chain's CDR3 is CASTGGGRYGYTV. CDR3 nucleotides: TGTGCCAGCACTGGGGGAGGAAGGTATGGCTACACCGTC.

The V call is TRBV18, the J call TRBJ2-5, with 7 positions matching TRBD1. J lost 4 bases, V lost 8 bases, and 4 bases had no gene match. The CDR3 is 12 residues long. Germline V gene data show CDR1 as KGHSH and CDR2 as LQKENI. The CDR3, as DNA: TGTGCCAGCCGACAGGGACGAGAGACCCAGTACTTC. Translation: CASRQGRETQYF. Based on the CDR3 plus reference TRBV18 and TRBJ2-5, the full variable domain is NAGVMQNPRHLVRRRGQEARLRCSPMKGHSHVYWYRQLPEEGLKFMVYLQKENIIDESGMPKERFSAEFPKEGPSILRIQQVVRGDSAAYFCASRQGRETQYFGPGTRLLVL.

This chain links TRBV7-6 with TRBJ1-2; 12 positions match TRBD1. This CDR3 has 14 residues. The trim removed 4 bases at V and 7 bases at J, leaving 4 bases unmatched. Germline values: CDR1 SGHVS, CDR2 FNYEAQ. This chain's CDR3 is CASSSGTGGAGYTF. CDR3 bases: TGTGCCAGCAGCTCCGGGACAGGGGGCGCTGGCTACACCTTC.

CDR3 sequence (DNA): TGTGCCAGCAGGTTCACAGGGGCCCTGAACACTGAAGCTTTCTTT. This gives the protein CASRFTGALNTEAFF. V and J are TRBV7-9 and TRBJ1-1; 7 bases match TRBD1. The CDR3 sequence is 15 residues long. With 6 bases clipped from V and 0 bases from J, the junction kept 7 bases outside the gene matches. CDR1 and CDR2 (germline): SEHNR, FQNEAQ (reference sequence).

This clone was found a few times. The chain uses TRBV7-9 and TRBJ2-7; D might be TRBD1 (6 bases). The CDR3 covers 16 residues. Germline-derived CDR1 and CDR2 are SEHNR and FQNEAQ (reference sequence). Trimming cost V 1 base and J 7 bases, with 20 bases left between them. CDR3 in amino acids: CASSLVTGPRVGEQYF. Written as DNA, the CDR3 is TGTGCCAGCAGCTTAGTTACAGGGCCCCGAGTCGGTGAGCAGTACTTC.

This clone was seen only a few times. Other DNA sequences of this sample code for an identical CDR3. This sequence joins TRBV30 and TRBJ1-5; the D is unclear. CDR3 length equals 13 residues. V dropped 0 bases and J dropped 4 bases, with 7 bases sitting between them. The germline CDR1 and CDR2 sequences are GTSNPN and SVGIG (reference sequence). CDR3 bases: TGTGCCTGGAGTGTTCGAGGGAATCAGCCCCAGCATTTT. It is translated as CAWSVRGNQPQHF.

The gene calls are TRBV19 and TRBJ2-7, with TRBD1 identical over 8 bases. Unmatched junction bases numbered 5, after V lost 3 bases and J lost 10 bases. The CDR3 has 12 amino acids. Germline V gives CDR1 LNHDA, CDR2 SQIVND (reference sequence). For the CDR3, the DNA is TGTGCCAGTAGTATGCGGGACAGGCCCCAGTACTTC. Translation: CASSMRDRPQYF.